A single sample gave rise to the 6 T cell receptor beta chains below, sequenced in a study of T cell responses to AZD1222 COVID-19 vaccine. Produced via immunoSEQ multiplex PCR; TCRdb's table is partial and in-frame only. The data contain tens of thousands of clones, 89% of them singletons. This sample comprised peripheral blood, obtained on day 0 of AZD1222 vaccination. Receptors originate from an adult in good health.

V gene TRBV24-1 combines with J gene TRBJ2-3; 9 nucleotides agree with TRBD1. The CDR3 contains 16 residues. With V trimmed by 3 bases and J by 0 bases, 3 bases remained unmatched. Germline-derived CDR1 and CDR2 are KGHDR and SFDVKD. The CDR3 spells CATSDRQGDSTDTQYF. The CDR3 bases are TGTGCCACCAGTGATCGACAGGGGGATAGCACAGATACGCAGTATTTT.

This clone was seen a single time. V is TRBV23-1 and J is TRBJ1-1; D gene unclear. TRBV23-1 is placed among ORFs of uncertain function. V lost 1 base to trimming and J lost 0 bases, with 18 bases between them. The CDR3 runs 18 residues. This chain's CDR3 is CASSQLTRAPILNTEAFF. The CDR3 region has the DNA TGCGCCAGCAGTCAATTAACCCGGGCTCCCATTTTGAACACTGAAGCTTTCTTT.

The genes are TRBV11-2 and TRBJ2-2; D perhaps matches TRBD2 (6 bases). Trimming stripped 5 bases from V and 2 bases from J, with 12 bases between. The CDR3 has 15 amino acids. Per germline, CDR1 SGHAT and CDR2 FQNNGV. CDR3 amino acids: CASSEAGLNTGELFF. As DNA, the CDR3 is TGTGCCAGCAGCGAAGCCGGACTAAACACCGGGGAGCTGTTTTTT.

The chain is built from TRBV19 and TRBJ2-5, with 11 positions matching TRBD1. After removal of 6 bases from V and 4 bases from J, the junction contained 10 bases not matched to a gene. Germline V gene lookup returns CDR1 LNHDA and CDR2 SQIVND (reference sequence). The CDR3 consists of 16 residues. The CDR3 reads CASRTEGTGGSETQYF. The DNA for the CDR3 is TGTGCCAGTAGAACTGAAGGGACAGGGGGATCAGAGACCCAGTACTTC. The full variable domain, completed using reference TRBV19 and TRBJ2-5, is DGGITQSPKYLFRKEGQNVTLSCEQNLNHDAMYWYRQDPGQGLRLIYYSQIVNDFQKGDIAEGYSVSREKKESFPLTVTSAQKNPTAFYLCASRTEGTGGSETQYFGPGTRLLVL.

This clone was recorded once. This chain uses TRBV4-1 with TRBJ1-1, with a weak D call TRBD1 (5 bases). Germline V gene data show CDR1 as MGHRA and CDR2 as YSYEKL. V gave up 4 bases and J gave up 1 base, with 16 bases separating them. This CDR3 has 16 amino acids. In DNA, the CDR3 is TGCGCCAGCAGCCCAGGGAGGGCCCGGGGGAACACTGAAGCTTTCTTT. It codes for CASSPGRARGNTEAFF.

This clone was detected only once. This chain uses TRBV14 with TRBJ2-7, with TRBD1 identical over 9 bases. Trimming took 1 base from V and 0 from J; bases not matched to a gene: 16. The CDR3 contains 20 residues. CDR1 and CDR2 (germline): SGHDN, FVKESK. The CDR3 DNA follows: TGTGCCAGCAGCCAAGGGAGGAAACAGGGGGCACGATTGAGCTCCTACGAGCAGTACTTC. Its translation is CASSQGRKQGARLSSYEQYF.